Listed below are T cell receptor beta chains from one sample, sequenced in a study of identifying expanded T cells in peripheral blood. Assay used: immunoSEQ multiplex PCR; TCRdb lists only in-frame clones, some missing. The table records over 80,000 clones, approximately 86% of them present only once. The sequencing input was blood. The receptors were sampled from a person between 18 and 70 years old in good health. CDR3s include the opening cysteine and the closing phenylalanine or tryptophan. The order of the fields is clone size, D gene, J gene, V gene, CDR3 protein, CDR3 DNA. D genes are given only for firm matches. Size values are once, few and many counts, or a class for expanded clones, and some rows have none.

>.|.|TRBJ2-7|TRBV11-3
CASSFSVTSSYEQYF
TGTGCCAGCAGCTTCAGTGTGACGAGCTCCTACGAGCAGTACTTC
>.|.|TRBJ1-1|TRBV16
CASSQSGAVEAFF
TGTGCCAGCAGCCAATCGGGCGCGGTTGAAGCTTTCTTT
>.|TRBD1|TRBJ1-2|TRBV27
CASRLGTGVGYTF
TGTGCCAGCAGACTTGGGACAGGGGTTGGCTACACCTTC
>.|.|TRBJ1-6|TRBV6-1
CASSGNPTGWGSPLHF
TGTGCCAGCAGTGGAAATCCGACAGGTTGGGGATCACCCCTCCACTTT
>.|TRBD1|TRBJ1-2|TRBV7-9
CASSLGQGISLNYGYTF
TGTGCCAGCAGCTTAGGACAGGGCATTTCTCTCAACTATGGCTACACCTTC
>.|.|TRBJ2-2|TRBV5-4
CASSLDYTGELFF
TGTGCCAGCAGCTTGGATTACACCGGGGAGCTGTTTTTT
>.|.|TRBJ1-1|TRBV18
CASSRPEMNTEAFF
TGTGCCAGCTCACGTCCGGAAATGAACACTGAAGCTTTCTTT
>.|.|TRBJ1-2|TRBV7-2
CASSLQGGYYGYTF
TGTGCCAGCAGCTTACAGGGAGGCTATTATGGCTACACCTTC
>few|.|TRBJ2-4|TRBV11-2
CASSLSTRGIQYF
TGTGCCAGCAGCTTAAGTACAAGGGGCATTCAGTACTTC
>.|TRBD1|TRBJ2-2|TRBV30
CAWSPLQGATGELFF
TGTGCCTGGAGCCCACTACAGGGGGCAACCGGGGAGCTGTTTTTT
>once|.|TRBJ2-7|TRBV10-2
CASGDSFNSYEQYF
TGCGCCAGCGGCGACTCCTTTAATTCCTACGAGCAGTACTTC
>.|TRBD2|TRBJ2-1|TRBV11-3
CASSRGLAGSSYNEQFF
TGTGCCAGCAGTCGAGGACTAGCGGGGAGTTCCTACAATGAGCAGTTCTTC
>.|.|TRBJ1-1|TRBV6-4
CASSDSREGLQNTEAFF
TGTGCCAGCAGTGATTCCAGGGAGGGTCTCCAGAACACTGAAGCTTTCTTT
>.|.|TRBJ1-2|TRBV7-2
CASSSTSGRTLGYTF
TGTGCCAGCAGCTCCACCTCAGGCCGAACTCTCGGCTACACCTTC
>.|.|TRBJ1-4|TRBV30
CAWSSTRGVGEKLFF
TGTGCCTGGAGTTCGACCCGGGGGGTAGGAGAAAAACTGTTTTTT
>.|.|TRBJ2-2|TRBV2
CASRAVNTGELFF
TGTGCCAGCAGGGCGGTGAACACCGGGGAGCTGTTTTTT
>.|.|TRBJ1-1|TRBV19
CASKRGGRAGLNTEAFF
TGTGCCAGTAAGAGGGGTGGGAGGGCTGGATTGAACACTGAAGCTTTCTTT
>.|.|TRBJ2-1|TRBV7-6
CASSLGSSGSSYNEQFF
TGTGCCAGCAGCTTAGGTAGTTCCGGAAGCTCCTACAATGAGCAGTTCTTC
>.|.|TRBJ2-5|TRBV5-1
CASSPGGAEETQYF
TGCGCCAGCAGCCCCGGGGGAGCGGAAGAGACCCAGTACTTC
>.|.|TRBJ2-7|TRBV5-5
CASSFSSLSLPYEQYF
TGTGCCAGCAGCTTCAGTTCCCTGTCACTACCCTACGAGCAGTACTTC
>.|TRBD2|TRBJ2-3|TRBV4-3
CASSQELAGGADTQYF
TGCGCCAGCAGCCAAGAACTAGCGGGGGGCGCAGATACGCAGTATTTT
>.|TRBD2|TRBJ2-6|TRBV9
CASSVVGRAGSGANVLTF
TGTGCCAGCAGCGTAGTGGGGAGGGCCGGCTCTGGGGCCAACGTCCTGACTTTC
>.|TRBD1|TRBJ1-6|TRBV5-1
CASSSVGRDRLFSDSPLHF
TGCGCCAGCAGCTCCGTTGGTCGGGACAGACTCTTTTCGGATTCACCCCTCCACTTT
>.|.|TRBJ2-7|TRBV28
CASSYQGSYEQYF
TGTGCCAGCAGTTATCAGGGCTCCTACGAGCAGTACTTC
>.|TRBD1|TRBJ1-4|TRBV6-1
CASTLGTAGGEKLFF
TGTGCCAGCACTTTAGGGACAGCCGGGGGTGAAAAACTGTTTTTT
>.|TRBD1|TRBJ1-4|TRBV2
CASSETGREKLFF
TGTGCCAGCAGTGAGACAGGGCGCGAAAAACTGTTTTTT
>.|TRBD2|TRBJ2-5|TRBV5-4
CASSPSGGRRETQYF
TGTGCCAGCAGCCCTAGCGGGGGGCGGCGGGAGACCCAGTACTTC
>.|.|TRBJ2-1|TRBV18
CASSRRDAWNEQFF
TGTGCCAGCTCACGGCGAGACGCCTGGAATGAGCAGTTCTTC
>few|TRBD2|TRBJ2-1|TRBV5-1
CASSPWAGRAEQFF
TGCGCCAGCAGCCCTTGGGCAGGGAGGGCCGAGCAGTTCTTC
>.|.|TRBJ2-5|TRBV7-6
CASSFGGGSQETQYF
TGTGCCAGCAGCTTTGGGGGCGGGAGCCAAGAGACCCAGTACTTC
>.|.|TRBJ1-2|TRBV18
CASSGSLVVGYTF
TGTGCCAGCTCGGGATCGTTGGTAGTAGGCTACACCTTC
>.|.|TRBJ1-2|TRBV9
CASSVSGASANYGYTF
TGTGCCAGCAGCGTCTCCGGGGCCTCAGCTAACTATGGCTACACCTTC
>.|TRBD1|TRBJ1-2|TRBV18
CASSPRTGAKSYGYTF
TGTGCCAGCTCACCGAGGACAGGGGCAAAATCCTATGGCTACACCTTC
>.|.|TRBJ1-2|TRBV7-8
CASSLALNYGYTF
TGTGCCAGCAGCTTAGCACTCAACTATGGCTACACCTTC
>.|.|TRBJ1-3|TRBV18
CASAGNSGNTIYF
TGTGCCAGCGCAGGGAACTCTGGAAACACCATATATTTT
>.|TRBD1|TRBJ1-2|TRBV6-1
CASSSTGVAYGYTF
TGTGCCAGCAGTTCTACAGGGGTTGCCTATGGCTACACCTTC
>.|.|TRBJ2-7|TRBV19
CASSIGSQLLYEQYF
TGTGCCAGTAGTATAGGGTCTCAACTTCTTTACGAGCAGTACTTC
>.|.|TRBJ2-6|TRBV7-2
CASSFRVSGANVLTF
TGTGCCAGCAGCTTCCGGGTATCTGGGGCCAACGTCCTGACTTTC
>once|.|TRBJ2-1|TRBV6-1
CASSPYRGEYNEQFF
TGTGCCAGCAGTCCTTATCGCGGGGAATACAATGAGCAGTTCTTC
>.|.|TRBJ1-1|TRBV19
CASSIEGPGTEAFF
TGTGCCAGTAGTATAGAGGGCCCGGGGACTGAAGCTTTCTTT
>.|.|TRBJ1-2|TRBV27
CASSFQGYYGYTF
TGTGCCAGCAGTTTCCAAGGGTACTATGGCTACACCTTC
>.|.|TRBJ1-2|TRBV19
CASSTARGLNYGYTF
TGTGCCAGTAGTACAGCTAGGGGCTTGAACTATGGCTACACCTTC
>once|TRBD1|TRBJ2-7|TRBV5-1
CASSSGDRGPDEQYF
TGCGCCAGCAGCTCCGGGGACAGGGGGCCCGACGAGCAGTACTTC
>.|.|TRBJ2-7|TRBV5-1
CASSLSGNLYEQYF
TGCGCCAGCAGCTTGAGTGGGAATCTCTACGAGCAGTACTTC
>.|.|TRBJ2-2|TRBV7-2
CASSTYTANTGELFF
TGTGCCAGCAGCACCTACACCGCGAACACCGGGGAGCTGTTTTTT
>.|TRBD1|TRBJ1-5|TRBV5-6
CAHDIEGQTINQPQHF
TGTGCACACGACATAGAGGGACAGACTATCAATCAGCCCCAGCATTTT
>once|.|TRBJ2-1|TRBV29-1
CSVERGRGRLEQFF
TGCAGCGTTGAACGAGGGAGGGGGCGCTTGGAGCAGTTCTTC
>.|.|TRBJ2-6|TRBV30
CAWSGGSGANVLTF
TGTGCCTGGAGTGGGGGGTCTGGGGCCAACGTCCTGACTTTC
>once|.|TRBJ1-3|TRBV27
CASSLSYLSGNTIYF
TGTGCCAGCAGTTTATCATACCTCTCTGGAAACACCATATATTTT
>.|.|TRBJ1-2|TRBV4-3
CASSHLPGQSGYGYTF
TGCGCCAGCAGCCATCTTCCCGGACAGTCTGGCTATGGCTACACCTTC
>.|.|TRBJ2-7|TRBV9
CASSVETGVPYEQYF
TGTGCCAGCAGCGTGGAAACAGGAGTCCCCTACGAGCAGTACTTC
>.|.|TRBJ2-1|TRBV18
CASSLNEAGSSYNEQFF
TGTGCCAGCTCACTGAATGAGGCGGGAAGCTCCTACAATGAGCAGTTCTTC
>.|TRBD1|TRBJ1-6|TRBV28
CASNPPGGFTNSPLHF
TGTGCCAGCAACCCGCCAGGGGGATTTACTAATTCACCCCTCCACTTT
>.|.|TRBJ2-7|TRBV7-2
CASSLGGPGSYEQYF
TGTGCCAGCAGCTTAGGGGGGCCGGGTTCCTACGAGCAGTACTTC